The 23 T cell receptor beta chains in this list originate from one sample, sequenced in a study of identical twins. TCRdb used MiXCR to reprocess the 5' RACE reads, holding one entry per CDR3 protein. Altogether approximately 410,000 distinct CDR3 sequences are present, roughly 20% being singletons, with the ten largest covering 9.5% to 15%. The sequenced material came from naive T cells sorted from blood. These receptors came from a man aged 50-59 years in good health.

The chain combines TRBV4-3 with TRBJ2-2; 8 bases align to TRBD1. This CDR3 comprises 17 residues. Germline V gene lookup returns CDR1 LGHNA and CDR2 YSLEER. The J segment lost 0 bases and the V segment lost 4 bases, leaving 7 bases of the junction unmatched. This CDR3 reads CASSRSPGQANTGELFF. The CDR3 nucleotides are TGCGCCAGCAGCCGGAGCCCGGGACAGGCGAACACCGGGGAGCTGTTTTTT.

This clonotype was picked up one time. The chain joins TRBV29-1 to TRBJ2-3; 11 bases are a match to TRBD2. V lost 7 bases, J lost 4 bases, and 22 bases stayed unmatched. Germline CDR1 and CDR2: SQVTM and ANQGSEA. This CDR3 has 19 residues. CDR3 region: CSAPRTGLAGGPGPDTQYF. CDR3 nucleotides: TGCAGCGCACCAAGGACAGGGTTAGCGGGAGGGCCTGGGCCAGATACGCAGTATTTT.

The CDR3 nucleotides read TGCAGTGCTAGATGGACCACCTACGAGCAGTACTTC. Its protein product is CSARWTTYEQYF. This chain uses TRBV20-1 with TRBJ2-7; D not resolved. The length of the CDR3 is 12 residues. Deletions cut 2 bases from V and 2 bases from J, with 7 bases between. From germline, CDR1 is DFQATT and CDR2 SNEGSKA (reference sequence).

This clonotype turned up a few times. V usage is TRBV5-1 and J usage is TRBJ1-2; no reliable D call. The germline V gene encodes CDR1 SGHRS and CDR2 YFSETQ. The CDR3 is 17 residues long. V shed 5 bases and J shed 2 bases, with 22 bases lying between them. The CDR3 loop is CASSLRPGRKENYGYTF. The CDR3 nucleotides are TGCGCCAGCAGTCTGAGGCCAGGCCGAAAGGAGAACTATGGCTACACCTTC.

This clonotype was seen more than once but under ten times. This chain uses TRBV5-1 with TRBJ2-5; either TRBD1 or TRBD2 may supply D (5 bases each). The CDR3 consists of 16 residues. CDR1 is SGHRS and CDR2 is YFSETQ in the germline V gene. V dropped 0 bases and J dropped 7 bases, with 19 bases sitting between them. The chain's CDR3 is CASSLDLGESPRTQYF. Here the CDR3 DNA reads TGCGCCAGCAGCTTGGACCTAGGGGAGAGCCCGCGGACCCAGTACTTC.

The chain recombines TRBV10-3 with TRBJ2-3, with 8 bases fitting TRBD1. Germline CDR1 is ENHRY and CDR2 is SYGVKD. This CDR3 has 13 residues. The trim removed 4 bases at V and 4 bases at J, leaving 1 base unmatched. The DNA of the CDR3 is TGTGCCATCAGTGGACAGGGGCCAGATACGCAGTATTTT. It translates to CAISGQGPDTQYF.

Note on this clonotype: A single base separates this from a much larger clone, so it may be a read error. The J gene is TRBJ2-7, the V gene TRBV14; D unclear. With 0 bases removed from V and 7 bases from J, the gap between germline ends came to 7 bases. The CDR3 runs to 12 residues. From germline, CDR1 is SGHDN and CDR2 FVKESK. CDR3 amino acids: CASSQDWVEQYF. In DNA, the CDR3 is TGTGCCAGCAGCCAAGATTGGGTTGAGCAGTACTTC.

This clonotype was detected a few times. The chain joins TRBV6-2 or TRBV6-3 to TRBJ1-5; D is unresolved. The V gene's germline CDR1 is MNHEY and CDR2 SVGEGT. This CDR3 region has 14 residues. Between the trimmed V and J ends, which lost 6 bases and 2 bases, there was a span of 11 bases. CDR3 sequence reads: CASSSSWGNQPQHF. The CDR3 bases are TGTGCCAGCAGCTCTTCCTGGGGCAATCAGCCCCAGCATTTT.

CDR3 protein: CASSLGGPLYNEQFF. CDR3 in DNA: TGTGCCAGCAGCTTAGGGGGGCCTCTTTACAATGAGCAGTTCTTC. The chain carries TRBV5-6 and TRBJ2-1; either TRBD1 or TRBD2 may fit D (6 bases each). Germline V gene lookup returns CDR1 SGHDT and CDR2 YYEEEE. The CDR3 covers 15 residues. The V gene lost 2 bases and the J gene lost 4 bases, with 13 bases spanning the gap.

This clonotype occurred many times. The chain employs TRBV20-1 and TRBJ2-7; 11 nucleotides align to TRBD2. CDR1 DFQATT and CDR2 SNEGSKA come from the germline V gene (reference sequence). V dropped 5 bases and J dropped 0; count of bases not matched to a gene: 6. The CDR3 consists of 15 residues. CDR3 amino acids: CSAYPSGGSSYEQYF. CDR3 coding DNA: TGCAGTGCTTACCCTAGCGGGGGGAGCTCCTACGAGCAGTACTTC.

The genes are TRBV5-1 and TRBJ2-2, with D unresolved. Germline CDR1 is SGHRS and CDR2 is YFSETQ. This CDR3 comprises 15 residues. V was pared by 0 bases and J by 4 bases, with 10 bases between. This CDR3 is CASSLVAGLTGELFF. The CDR3 DNA follows: TGCGCCAGCAGCTTGGTAGCTGGCCTCACCGGGGAGCTGTTTTTT.

This clonotype was seen more than once but under ten times. This chain joins TRBV20-1 and TRBJ2-7; the match to TRBD2 covers 10 bases. The CDR3 covers 15 residues. Germline CDR1 is DFQATT and CDR2 is SNEGSKA (reference sequence). Losses at the gene ends were 0 bases for V and 2 bases for J; bases not matched to a gene: 4. The chain's CDR3 is CSARDPLAGAYEQYF. The CDR3 nucleotides are TGCAGTGCTAGAGATCCCCTAGCGGGAGCCTACGAGCAGTACTTC.

This clonotype has ten or more counts. The rearrangement links TRBV20-1 to TRBJ1-2; D is unresolved. Germline CDR1 DFQATT, CDR2 SNEGSKA (reference sequence). The CDR3 is made up of 14 amino acids. Trimming pared 0 bases from V and 5 bases from J, leaving 13 bases between. CDR3 region: CSARDIGQSYGYTF. DNA for the CDR3: TGCAGTGCTAGAGATATAGGTCAGAGTTATGGCTACACCTTC.

The V and J genes are TRBV20-1 and TRBJ2-5, with 9 bases that match TRBD2. V gave up 4 bases and J gave up 5 bases; unmatched junction bases: 8. CDR1 and CDR2 (germline): DFQATT, SNEGSKA (reference sequence). There are 14 residues in the CDR3. The DNA of the CDR3 is TGCAGTGCTACAATGACTAGCGGCCGGGAGACCCAGTACTTC. Protein: CSATMTSGRETQYF.

This clonotype occurred many times. V usage is TRBV6-2 or TRBV6-3 and J usage is TRBJ2-1; D uncertain. CDR3 length equals 13 residues. CDR1 is MNHEY and CDR2 is SVGEGT in the germline V gene. V lost 3 bases and J 9 bases, leaving 12 bases between the germline ends. CDR3 residues: CASSYGELGEQFF. The CDR3 bases are TGTGCCAGCAGTTATGGAGAGTTAGGTGAGCAGTTCTTC.

The V call is TRBV9, the J call TRBJ2-7; TRBD2 aligns across 14 bases. Germline CDR1 reads SGDLS; CDR2 reads YYNGEE. The CDR3 extends over 16 amino acids. The ends lost 3 bases at V and 2 bases at J; junction bases unmatched: 4. The CDR3 is CASSAGTSGSTYEQYF. As DNA, the CDR3 is TGTGCCAGCAGCGCCGGGACTAGCGGGAGCACCTACGAGCAGTACTTC.

J is TRBJ2-5 and V is TRBV12-3 or TRBV12-4; 8 nucleotides align to TRBD1. With 4 bases clipped from V and 5 bases from J, the junction kept 3 bases outside the gene matches. The CDR3 has 13 amino acids. The CDR3 loop is CASSSGGWETQYF. The CDR3 coding sequence is TGTGCCAGCAGTTCAGGGGGCTGGGAGACCCAGTACTTC.

The table lists this clonotype with a few counts. The rearrangement joins TRBV7-2 to TRBJ1-2; D is unresolved. This CDR3 comprises 16 residues. Germline loops: CDR1 SGHTA, CDR2 FQGNSA. V lost 1 base and J 0 bases, leaving 12 bases between the germline ends. The chain's CDR3 is CASSLDIVGPNYGYTF. In DNA form, the CDR3 reads TGTGCCAGCAGCTTAGATATAGTTGGCCCTAACTATGGCTACACCTTC.

This clonotype has only a few counts. The chain couples TRBV9 to TRBJ2-1; 13 bases line up with TRBD2. Trimming removed 4 bases from V and 5 bases from J; junction bases left unmatched: 9. CDR3 length: 17 residues. Germline V CDR1 and CDR2: SGDLS, YYNGEE. CDR3: CASSPRTGTSGDNEQFF. CDR3 DNA sequence: TGTGCCAGCAGCCCGAGAACCGGGACTAGCGGGGACAATGAGCAGTTCTTC.

J is TRBJ2-2 and V is TRBV7-6; TRBD2 is a possible D gene (6 bases). Deletions cut 1 base from V and 6 bases from J, with 9 bases between. Germline CDR1 reads SGHVS; CDR2 reads FNYEAQ. The CDR3 has 14 amino acids. The CDR3 here is CASSLGGEAGELFF. The CDR3 nucleotides are TGTGCCAGCAGCTTAGGCGGGGAAGCCGGGGAGCTGTTTTTT.

This clonotype was found many times. The CDR3, as DNA: TGTGCCTGGATGTCACGGCGGAACTATGGCTACACCTTC. Translating it yields CAWMSRRNYGYTF. The chain employs TRBV30 and TRBJ1-2; D is ambiguous. Germline V gene sequence: CDR1 GTSNPN, CDR2 SVGIG (reference sequence). V lost 4 bases and J 2 bases, leaving 11 bases between the germline ends. The CDR3 sequence is 13 residues long.

The V and J genes are TRBV7-9 and TRBJ2-5, with D perhaps matching TRBD1 (6 bases). The CDR3 runs 14 residues. Germline CDR1 is SEHNR and CDR2 is FQNEAQ (reference sequence). V was cut by 3 bases and J by 2 bases, with 10 bases left in between. In nucleotides, the CDR3 is TGTGCCAGCAGCTTTCGGGACATTCAAGAGACCCAGTACTTC. Amino acid sequence: CASSFRDIQETQYF.

This chain connects TRBV20-1 to TRBJ2-7; 7 bases fit TRBD2. Per germline, CDR1 DFQATT and CDR2 SNEGSKA (reference sequence). V lost 1 base, J lost 7 bases, and 10 bases stayed unmatched. The CDR3 sequence is 14 residues long. The CDR3 coding sequence is TGCAGTGCTAGAGTGCGGGGAGGGCCGGGAGAGCAGTACTTC. Its protein is CSARVRGGPGEQYF.